Below, one T cell receptor beta chain is given with its context. Its antigen is as yet unknown. These data belong to a study of T cell repertoires in cytomegalovirus infection. For the study at large: CMV epitopes, recently identified HLA-C-restricted and well-studied HLA-B-restricted, were used. Indicated by public TCR beta signatures were CMV infection and matching HLA type. Findings and limits, study-wide: Carriage of CMV together with the relevant HLA was identifiable through cumulative public TCR beta family frequency. Predominance within the ex vivo response was attributable to HLA-C-restricted CMV-specific TCR beta clonotypes.

TCRdb analysed the reads with MiXCR anew, one entry per CDR3 protein. The repertoire holds hundreds of thousands of distinct CDR3 sequences, with 42% as singletons. The clonotype comes from a human donor in good health (CMV status not recorded). Some clones in this sample may be carry-over from other donors' samples. Sequencing used cultured PBMCs, obtained from culture after CMV antigen stimulation.

The CDR3 nucleotides are TGCAGTGCTAGAGATAGGGGAGATACGCAGTATTTT. Protein product: CSARDRGDTQYF. The genes are TRBV20-1 and TRBJ2-3, with a possible D match to TRBD1 (5 bases). In germline, CDR1 is DFQATT, CDR2 SNEGSKA (reference sequence). CDR3 length: 12 amino acids. Deletions cut 0 bases from V and 5 bases from J, with 6 bases between.